These T cell receptor beta chains were read from a single sample in a study of T-cell memory formation after mild COVID-19. A single record per CDR3 protein comes from TCRdb applying MiXCR to the 5' RACE reads. The top ten clones hold around a fifth of a sample with under 300,000 distinct CDR3 sequences, 8.2% of them seen once. The specimen sequenced was PBMCs or a T cell subset sorted from them (not recorded which). The receptors stem from a man aged 18 to 35 who had mild COVID-19 (a few samples of this study predate the infection). Cell type and time point are not known. Each CDR3 is given with its conserved first and last residue. The order of the fields is V gene, J gene, clone size, D gene, CDR3 protein, CDR3 DNA. The D gene is left open where the match is weak. Clone size appears in some rows only: once, few, many, or a class for an expanded clone.

TRBV7-2	TRBJ1-1	many	-	CASSLRGAQVAFF	TGTGCCAGCAGCTTGAGGGGGGCGCAGGTAGCTTTCTTT
TRBV19	TRBJ2-3	few	-	CASSIRVLRTDTQYF	TGTGCCAGTAGTATACGGGTCCTACGTACAGATACGCAGTATTTT
TRBV5-5	TRBJ1-4	few	-	CASSSQGFGEKLFF	TGTGCCAGCAGCTCACAGGGCTTTGGGGAAAAACTGTTTTTT
TRBV5-6	TRBJ2-3	-	TRBD2	CASSSGLAGPRDTQYF	TGTGCCAGCAGCTCTGGACTAGCGGGTCCACGAGATACGCAGTATTTT
TRBV20-1	TRBJ2-7	-	-	CSATTGAYEQCF	TGCAGTGCGACGACCGGGGCCTACGAGCAGTGCTTC
TRBV6-2/TRBV6-3	TRBJ2-5	many	TRBD1	CASATTGVSETQYF	TGTGCCAGCGCGACGACAGGGGTATCGGAGACCCAGTACTTC
TRBV4-1	TRBJ1-1	-	TRBD1	CASSQVGQGDTEAFF	TGCGCCAGCAGCCAAGTAGGACAGGGGGACACTGAAGCTTTCTTT
TRBV7-3	TRBJ2-1	-	TRBD2	CASSSRALAGAYNEQFF	TGTGCCAGCAGCTCCCGAGCGTTAGCGGGGGCGTACAATGAGCAGTTCTTC
TRBV18	TRBJ1-4	few	-	CASSLATNEKLFF	TGTGCCAGCTCACTTGCAACTAATGAAAAACTGTTTTTT
TRBV5-4	TRBJ2-5	few	-	CASSPEYEETQYF	TGTGCCAGCAGCCCGGAGTACGAAGAGACCCAGTACTTC
TRBV7-2	TRBJ2-3	many	-	CASSPKGTDTQYF	TGTGCCAGCAGCCCAAAGGGCACAGATACGCAGTATTTT
TRBV27	TRBJ1-4	-	-	CASSPHSATNEKLFF	TGTGCCAGCAGTCCTCACAGTGCAACTAATGAAAAACTGTTTTTT
TRBV12-3/TRBV12-4	TRBJ2-2	-	TRBD1	CASSLEQGVTGELFF	TGTGCCAGCAGTTTGGAACAGGGGGTGACCGGGGAGCTGTTTTTT
TRBV5-5	TRBJ2-5	-	TRBD1	CASSSWDRGETQYF	TGTGCCAGCAGCTCGTGGGACAGGGGAGAGACCCAGTACTTC
TRBV6-5	TRBJ2-1	-	TRBD2	CASSGAGGDNEQFF	TGTGCCAGCAGTGGGGCGGGGGGGGACAATGAGCAGTTCTTC
TRBV4-2	TRBJ1-5	few	TRBD1	CASSQEIGTGNQPQHF	TGTGCCAGCAGCCAAGAGATTGGGACAGGGAATCAGCCCCAGCATTTT
TRBV5-1	TRBJ1-2	few	TRBD1	CASSPDGQGYGYTF	TGCGCCAGCAGCCCCGATGGACAGGGTTATGGCTACACCTTC
TRBV6-5	TRBJ2-5	many	TRBD2	CASGGGTSGQETQYF	TGTGCCAGCGGGGGGGGGACTAGCGGACAAGAGACCCAGTACTTC
TRBV18	TRBJ2-7	many	-	CASSQTGGYEQYF	TGTGCCAGCTCACAAACAGGAGGCTACGAGCAGTACTTC
TRBV12-3/TRBV12-4	TRBJ1-6	few	-	CASTFGRRALHF	TGTGCCAGCACCTTCGGACGTCGGGCCCTCCACTTT
TRBV7-2	TRBJ1-3	many	-	CASSSVRGGNTIYF	TGTGCCAGCAGCTCTGTCAGGGGAGGAAACACCATATATTTT
TRBV18	TRBJ2-3	-	-	CASSRGSLTDTQYF	TGTGCCAGCTCACGGGGGAGCCTCACAGATACGCAGTATTTT
TRBV4-1	TRBJ1-2	few	-	CASGDPGIYGYTF	TGCGCCAGCGGGGATCCTGGAATCTATGGCTACACCTTC
TRBV9	TRBJ2-3	few	-	CASSESRSGTGVTDTQYF	TGTGCCAGCAGCGAGAGTAGGTCCGGGACGGGGGTGACAGATACGCAGTATTTT
TRBV5-1	TRBJ2-3	many	-	CASSSGRSPHTQYF	TGCGCCAGCAGCTCTGGACGGAGCCCGCATACGCAGTATTTT
TRBV5-1	TRBJ1-1	-	-	CASSPDGSGTEAFF	TGCGCCAGCAGCCCGGACGGCTCGGGCACTGAAGCTTTCTTT
TRBV20-1	TRBJ2-7	-	-	CSARASSYEQYF	TGCAGTGCTAGGGCGAGCTCCTACGAGCAGTACTTC
TRBV6-5	TRBJ1-1	-	TRBD1	CASSFRPGTGFDTEAFF	TGTGCCAGCAGTTTTCGTCCCGGGACAGGGTTCGACACTGAAGCTTTCTTT
TRBV18	TRBJ1-4	few	-	CASSPRVTINEKLFF	TGTGCCAGCTCACCACGCGTGACCATTAATGAAAAACTGTTTTTT
TRBV6-2/TRBV6-3	TRBJ2-5	-	-	CASSGTGRGWVTQYF	TGTGCCAGCAGTGGAACCGGCAGGGGATGGGTGACCCAGTACTTC
TRBV28	TRBJ2-3	-	TRBD1	CASSSHRGIVDTQYF	TGTGCCAGCAGTTCCCACAGGGGGATTGTAGATACGCAGTATTTT
TRBV28	TRBJ1-3	-	-	CASTRVPGNTIYF	TGTGCCAGCACCAGGGTCCCTGGAAACACCATATATTTT
TRBV20-1	TRBJ1-4	few	TRBD1	CSARDPGTGDEKLFF	TGCAGTGCTAGAGATCCGGGGACAGGGGATGAAAAACTGTTTTTT
TRBV7-8	TRBJ2-5	few	-	CASSLQRPFQETQYF	TGTGCCAGCAGCCTCCAAAGGCCGTTCCAAGAGACCCAGTACTTC
TRBV3-1	TRBJ1-2	-	-	CASSLLDGNYGYTF	TGTGCCAGCAGCCTCCTCGACGGGAACTATGGCTACACCTTC
TRBV4-1	TRBJ2-5	few	-	CASSQLVQGGRETQYF	TGCGCCAGCAGCCAGCTAGTTCAGGGGGGACGGGAGACCCAGTACTTC
TRBV4-1	TRBJ2-2	few	-	CASSQEPPGSGELFF	TGCGCCAGCAGCCAAGAACCCCCCGGGTCCGGGGAGCTGTTTTTT
TRBV18	TRBJ2-5	few	-	CASSPRPGPETQYF	TGTGCCAGCTCACCACGGCCAGGGCCGGAGACCCAGTACTTC
TRBV6-2/TRBV6-3	TRBJ1-5	-	TRBD1	CASSYKPGTGFNQPQHF	TGTGCCAGCAGTTACAAGCCCGGGACAGGGTTCAATCAGCCCCAGCATTTT
TRBV7-2	TRBJ2-3	-	-	CASSFSPRGTDTQYF	TGTGCCAGCAGCTTTTCCCCCCGGGGCACAGATACGCAGTATTTT
TRBV4-1	TRBJ2-3	few	-	CASSQLVKAVLDTQYF	TGCGCCAGCAGCCAACTTGTTAAGGCCGTTTTAGATACGCAGTATTTT
TRBV10-3	TRBJ2-7	few	-	CAISPGTELYEQYF	TGTGCCATCAGTCCCGGGACGGAGCTCTACGAGCAGTACTTC
TRBV6-5	TRBJ2-2	few	-	CASSYMFGGGGELFF	TGTGCCAGCAGTTACATGTTCGGGGGTGGCGGGGAGCTGTTTTTT
TRBV9	TRBJ1-2	-	-	CASWDSSNGYTF	TGTGCCAGCTGGGACTCTTCAAATGGCTACACCTTC
TRBV7-2	TRBJ1-4	-	-	CASSKHEGATNEKLFF	TGTGCCAGCAGCAAACACGAGGGTGCAACTAATGAAAAACTGTTTTTT
TRBV11-2	TRBJ2-6	few	-	CASSLDRGFSGANVLTF	TGTGCCAGCAGCTTAGATCGGGGGTTCTCTGGGGCCAACGTCCTGACTTTC
TRBV12-3/TRBV12-4	TRBJ1-3	few	-	CASSTSRNTIYF	TGTGCCAGCAGTACATCGAGGAACACCATATATTTT
TRBV5-1	TRBJ2-3	-	-	CASSLLRQQDTQYF	TGCGCCAGCAGCTTGCTTAGGCAGCAGGATACGCAGTATTTT
TRBV7-9	TRBJ1-2	few	-	CASSSHTPGLHGYTF	TGTGCCAGCAGCTCACATACACCCGGGCTCCACGGCTACACCTTC
TRBV12-3/TRBV12-4	TRBJ1-1	few	-	CASSPGVLLDTEAFF	TGTGCCAGCAGTCCAGGAGTTCTTCTGGACACTGAAGCTTTCTTT
TRBV20-1	TRBJ1-1	few	-	CSAKRQARDRAFF	TGCAGTGCTAAACGACAGGCCCGAGACCGGGCTTTCTTT
TRBV4-1	TRBJ1-1	many	-	CASSQDAGNMNTEAFF	TGCGCCAGCAGCCAAGACGCAGGCAACATGAACACTGAAGCTTTCTTT
TRBV7-9	TRBJ2-1	-	TRBD2	CASSSNLAGDYNEQFF	TGTGCCAGCAGCTCCAACCTAGCGGGGGACTACAATGAGCAGTTCTTC
TRBV3-1	TRBJ2-7	-	TRBD2	CASSWGLAGGTYEQYF	TGTGCCAGCAGCTGGGGACTAGCGGGGGGGACCTACGAGCAGTACTTC
TRBV7-3	TRBJ2-1	many	-	CASSLNYNEQFF	TGTGCCAGCAGCTTAAATTACAATGAGCAGTTCTTC
TRBV5-1	TRBJ2-5	-	TRBD2	CASSLDLAGVGTQYF	TGCGCCAGCAGCTTGGATTTAGCGGGGGTCGGGACCCAGTACTTC
TRBV9	TRBJ2-3	many	-	CASSVVGGAGDTQYF	TGTGCCAGCAGCGTAGTGGGGGGGGCCGGAGATACGCAGTATTTT